This entry is about one T cell receptor beta chain. These data come from a study of control samples from healthy donors and cancer patients. Method: immunoSEQ multiplex PCR; TCRdb's copy keeps in-frame clones and lacks some. The table shows around 13,000 clones, with roughly 94% occurring only once. CDR1 is SGHRS, CDR2 YFSETQ, per germline. The CDR3 spans 17 residues. V was pared by 1 base and J by 6 bases, with 23 bases between. The chain links TRBV5-1 to TRBJ2-7; possibly TRBD1 for D (6 bases). This clonotype was sampled from a man aged 65 to 79 with head and neck cancer. The sample comprised PBMCs. For the CDR3, the DNA is TGCGCCAGCAGCTTGTGGGGGCGCCTGGACTCTGTAGGCGAGCAGTACTTC. Protein product: CASSLWGRLDSVGEQYF. Full variable domain (rest looked up from reference TRBV5-1 and TRBJ2-7): KAGVTQTPRYLIKTRGQQVTLSCSPISGHRSVSWYQQTPGQGLQFLFEYFSETQRNKGNFPGRFSGRQFSNSRSEMNVSTLELGDSALYLCASSLWGRLDSVGEQYFGPGTRLTVT.